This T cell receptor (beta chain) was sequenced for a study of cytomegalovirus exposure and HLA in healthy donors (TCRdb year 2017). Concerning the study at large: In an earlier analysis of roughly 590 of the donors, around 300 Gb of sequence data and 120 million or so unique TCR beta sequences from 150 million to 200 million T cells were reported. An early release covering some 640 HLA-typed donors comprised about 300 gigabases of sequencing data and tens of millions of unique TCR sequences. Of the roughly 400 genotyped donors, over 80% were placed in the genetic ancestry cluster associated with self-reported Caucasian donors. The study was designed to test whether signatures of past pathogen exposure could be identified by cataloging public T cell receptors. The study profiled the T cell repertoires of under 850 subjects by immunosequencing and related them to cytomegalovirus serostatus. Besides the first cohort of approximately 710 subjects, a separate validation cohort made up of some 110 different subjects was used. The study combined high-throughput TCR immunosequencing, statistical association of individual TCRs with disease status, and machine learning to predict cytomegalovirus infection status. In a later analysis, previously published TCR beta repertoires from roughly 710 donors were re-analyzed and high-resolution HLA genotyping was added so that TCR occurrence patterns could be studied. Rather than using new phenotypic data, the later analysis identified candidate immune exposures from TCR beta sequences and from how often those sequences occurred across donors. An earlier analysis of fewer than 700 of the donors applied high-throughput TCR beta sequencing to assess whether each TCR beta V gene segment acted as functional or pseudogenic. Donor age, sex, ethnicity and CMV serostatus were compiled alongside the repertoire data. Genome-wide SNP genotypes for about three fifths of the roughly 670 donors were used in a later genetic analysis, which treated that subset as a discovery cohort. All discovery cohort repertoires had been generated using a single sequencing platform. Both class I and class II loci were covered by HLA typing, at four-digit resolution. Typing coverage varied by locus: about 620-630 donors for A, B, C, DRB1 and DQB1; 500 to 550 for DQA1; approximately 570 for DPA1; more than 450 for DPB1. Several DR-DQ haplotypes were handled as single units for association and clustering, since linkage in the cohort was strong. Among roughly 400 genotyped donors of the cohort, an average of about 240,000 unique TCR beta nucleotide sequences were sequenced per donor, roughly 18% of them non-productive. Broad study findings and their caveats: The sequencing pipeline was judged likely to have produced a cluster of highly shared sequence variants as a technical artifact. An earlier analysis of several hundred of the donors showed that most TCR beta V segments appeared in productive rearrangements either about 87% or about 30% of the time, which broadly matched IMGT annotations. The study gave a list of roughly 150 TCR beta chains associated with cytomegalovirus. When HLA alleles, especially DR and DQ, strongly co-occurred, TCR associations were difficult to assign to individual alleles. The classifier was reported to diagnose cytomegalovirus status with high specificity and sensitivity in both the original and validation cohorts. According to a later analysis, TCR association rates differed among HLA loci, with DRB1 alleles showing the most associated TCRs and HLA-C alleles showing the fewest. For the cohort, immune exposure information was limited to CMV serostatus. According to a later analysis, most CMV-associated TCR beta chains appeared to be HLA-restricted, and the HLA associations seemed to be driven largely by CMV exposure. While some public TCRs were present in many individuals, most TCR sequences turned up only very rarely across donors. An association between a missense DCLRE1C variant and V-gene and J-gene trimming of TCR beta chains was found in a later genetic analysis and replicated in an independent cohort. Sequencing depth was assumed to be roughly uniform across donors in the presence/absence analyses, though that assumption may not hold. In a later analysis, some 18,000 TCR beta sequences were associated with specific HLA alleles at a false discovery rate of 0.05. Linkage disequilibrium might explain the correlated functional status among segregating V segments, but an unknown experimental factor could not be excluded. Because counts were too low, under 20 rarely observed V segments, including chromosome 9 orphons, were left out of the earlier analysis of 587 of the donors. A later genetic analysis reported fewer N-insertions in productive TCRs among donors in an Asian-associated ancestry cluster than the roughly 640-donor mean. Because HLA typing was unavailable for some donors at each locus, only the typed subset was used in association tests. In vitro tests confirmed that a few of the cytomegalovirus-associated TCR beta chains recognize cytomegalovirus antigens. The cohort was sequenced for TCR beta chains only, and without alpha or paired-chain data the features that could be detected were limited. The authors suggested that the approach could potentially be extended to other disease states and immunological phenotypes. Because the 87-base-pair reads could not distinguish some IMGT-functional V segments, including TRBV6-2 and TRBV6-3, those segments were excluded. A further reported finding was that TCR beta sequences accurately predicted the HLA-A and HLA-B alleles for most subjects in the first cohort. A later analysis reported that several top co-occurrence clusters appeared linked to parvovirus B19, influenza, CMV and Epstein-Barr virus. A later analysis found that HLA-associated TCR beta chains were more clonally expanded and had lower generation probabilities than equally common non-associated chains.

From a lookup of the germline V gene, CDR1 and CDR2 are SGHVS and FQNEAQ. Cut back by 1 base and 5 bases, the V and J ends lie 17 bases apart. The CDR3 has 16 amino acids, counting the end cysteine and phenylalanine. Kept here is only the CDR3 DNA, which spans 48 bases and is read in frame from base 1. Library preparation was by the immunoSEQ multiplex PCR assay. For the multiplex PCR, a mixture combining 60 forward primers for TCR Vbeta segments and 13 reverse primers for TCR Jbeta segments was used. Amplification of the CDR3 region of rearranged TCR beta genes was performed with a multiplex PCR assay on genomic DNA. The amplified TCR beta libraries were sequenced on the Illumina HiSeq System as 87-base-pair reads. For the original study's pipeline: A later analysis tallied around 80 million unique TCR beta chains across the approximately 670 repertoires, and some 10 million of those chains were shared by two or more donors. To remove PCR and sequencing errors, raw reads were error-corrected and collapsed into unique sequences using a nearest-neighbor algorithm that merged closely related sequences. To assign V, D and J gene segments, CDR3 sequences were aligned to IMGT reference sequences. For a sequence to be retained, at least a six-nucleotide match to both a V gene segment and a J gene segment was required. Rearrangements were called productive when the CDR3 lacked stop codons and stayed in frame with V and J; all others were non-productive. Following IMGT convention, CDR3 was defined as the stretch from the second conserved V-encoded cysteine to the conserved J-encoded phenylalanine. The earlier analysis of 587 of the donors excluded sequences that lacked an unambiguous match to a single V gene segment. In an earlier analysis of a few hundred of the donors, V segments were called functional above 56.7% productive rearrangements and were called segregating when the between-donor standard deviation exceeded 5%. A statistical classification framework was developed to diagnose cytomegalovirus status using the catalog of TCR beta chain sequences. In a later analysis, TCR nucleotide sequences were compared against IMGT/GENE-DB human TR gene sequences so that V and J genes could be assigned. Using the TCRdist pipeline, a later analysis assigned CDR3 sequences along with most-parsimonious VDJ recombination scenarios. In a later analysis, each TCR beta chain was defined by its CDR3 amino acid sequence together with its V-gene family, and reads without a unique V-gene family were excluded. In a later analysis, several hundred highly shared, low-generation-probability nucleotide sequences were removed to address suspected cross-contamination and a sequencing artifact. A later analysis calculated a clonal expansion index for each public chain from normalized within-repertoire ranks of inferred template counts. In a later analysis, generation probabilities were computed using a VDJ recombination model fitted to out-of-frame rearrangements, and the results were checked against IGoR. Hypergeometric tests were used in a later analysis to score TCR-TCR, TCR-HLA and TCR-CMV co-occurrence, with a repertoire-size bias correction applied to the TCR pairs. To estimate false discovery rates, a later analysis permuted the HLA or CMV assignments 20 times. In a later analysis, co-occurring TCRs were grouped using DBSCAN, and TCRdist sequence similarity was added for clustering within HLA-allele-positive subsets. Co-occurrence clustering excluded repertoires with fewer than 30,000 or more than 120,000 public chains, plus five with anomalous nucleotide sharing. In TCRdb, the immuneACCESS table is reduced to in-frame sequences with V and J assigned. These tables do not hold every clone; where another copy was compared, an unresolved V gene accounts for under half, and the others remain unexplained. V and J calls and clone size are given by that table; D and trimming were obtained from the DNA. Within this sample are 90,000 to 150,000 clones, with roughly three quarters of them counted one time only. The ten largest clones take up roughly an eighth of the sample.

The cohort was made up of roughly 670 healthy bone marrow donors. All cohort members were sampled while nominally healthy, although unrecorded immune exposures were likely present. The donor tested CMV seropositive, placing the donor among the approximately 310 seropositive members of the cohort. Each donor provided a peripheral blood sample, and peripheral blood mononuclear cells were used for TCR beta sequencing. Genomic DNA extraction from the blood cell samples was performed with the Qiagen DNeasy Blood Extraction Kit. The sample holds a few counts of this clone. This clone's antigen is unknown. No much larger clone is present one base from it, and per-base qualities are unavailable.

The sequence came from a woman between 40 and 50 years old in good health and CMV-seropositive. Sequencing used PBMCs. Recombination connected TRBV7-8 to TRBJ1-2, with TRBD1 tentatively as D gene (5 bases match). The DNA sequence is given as TGTGCCAGCAGCTTAGATCGGCAGGGAAAAGGGTATGGCTACACCTTC. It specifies CASSLDRQGKGYGYTF.